This passage covers 7 T cell receptor beta chains from one sample sequenced in a study of blood T cell repertoires in COVID-19. Sequencing was performed with immunoSEQ multiplex PCR; in TCRdb, only in-frame clones are kept and a portion is missing. Here the sample spans fewer than 150,000 clones, more than 70% being singletons. Sequenced sample: peripheral blood. The receptors were gathered from a human donor in a cohort sampled during active COVID-19.

This chain joins TRBV6-6 and TRBJ1-1, with a tentative D call TRBD1 (6 bases). Germline CDR1 is MNHNY and CDR2 is SVGAGI (reference sequence). The V end lost 6 bases, the J end lost 5 bases, and 19 bases lay between the germline ends. The CDR3 sequence is 15 residues long. As DNA, the CDR3 is TGTGCCAGCAGCCAAGGGGGACGGGGAGGGACTGAAGCTTTCTTT. This sequence encodes CASSQGGRGGTEAFF.

This chain links TRBV9 with TRBJ2-1; 9 nucleotides line up with TRBD1. This CDR3 is built from 16 residues. Trimming took 3 bases from V and 3 from J; bases not matched to a gene: 7. The germline gives CDR1 SGDLS, CDR2 YYNGEE. CDR3 nucleotide sequence: TGTGCCAGCAGCGCGACCGGGACAGGGAACTACAATGAGCAGTTCTTC. Translating gives CASSATGTGNYNEQFF.

The gene calls are TRBV2 and TRBJ2-2; D uncertain. The CDR3 has 16 amino acids. Between the trimmed V and J ends, which lost 5 bases and 6 bases, there was a span of 19 bases. The germline CDR1 and CDR2 sequences are SNHLY and FYNNEI. This chain's CDR3 is CASSKSAGRMSGELFF. For the CDR3, the DNA is TGTGCCAGCAGTAAATCCGCAGGCCGTATGTCCGGGGAGCTGTTTTTT.

This clone turned up a few times. V is TRBV7-9 and J is TRBJ1-2; D might be TRBD1 (6 bases). The CDR3 covers 15 residues. V lost 2 bases and J 0 bases, leaving 10 bases between the germline ends. The V gene's germline CDR1 is SEHNR and CDR2 FQNEAQ (reference sequence). The CDR3 region is CASSLQTGSNYGYTF. CDR3 DNA sequence: TGTGCCAGCAGCTTACAGACAGGATCTAACTATGGCTACACCTTC.

This chain joins TRBV13 and TRBJ2-7; D gene unclear. Trimming pared 0 bases from V and 4 bases from J, leaving 13 bases between. Germline lookup yields CDR1 PRHDT and CDR2 FYEKMQ (reference sequence). This CDR3 has 15 amino acids. The CDR3 DNA sequence: TGTGCCAGCAGCTTAGGCCCCCAGTTATGGTACGAGCAGTACTTC. Translated, it gives CASSLGPQLWYEQYF.

This chain links TRBV5-1 with TRBJ1-2; TRBD1 matches at 7 bases. Germline lookup yields CDR1 SGHRS and CDR2 YFSETQ. This CDR3 comprises 15 residues. The junction had 14 bases not matched to a gene; V was cut back by 4 bases and J by 8 bases. As DNA, the CDR3 is TGCGCCAGCAGCCCTACGACAGGGATGGCGGTGGGCTACACCTTC. Amino acid sequence: CASSPTTGMAVGYTF.

The rearrangement links TRBV6-2 or TRBV6-3 to TRBJ2-1, with a tentative D call TRBD1 (5 bases). V was trimmed by 0 bases and J by 0 bases, leaving 15 bases between them. This CDR3 region has 18 residues. Per the germline V gene, CDR1 is MNHEY and CDR2 is SVGEGT. CDR3 DNA sequence: TGTGCCAGCAGTTACTCGATGACGGACACCGCCTCCTACAATGAGCAGTTCTTC. It is translated as CASSYSMTDTASYNEQFF.